What follows describes a single T cell receptor beta chain. Its antigen remains unidentified. The entry originates in a study of CXCR3-negative and CXCR3-positive naive CD8 T cells. Across the study: Total TRB output reached some 140 million reads, about 1.5 +/- 0.3 million per library.

Findings and limits, study-wide: For memory CD8+ cells diversity was much lower, but both naive subsets had comparably high diversity. Naive CXCR3-negative and CXCR3-positive cells had similar TRBV-TRBJ usage; memory differed.

The authors made the TRB cDNA libraries by 5' RACE using UMI labels. TCRdb re-called the 5' RACE reads; one entry per CDR3 protein, DNA not given. This sample's clone table lists some 41,000 distinct CDR3 sequences. This TCR came from a human donor in good health. Some clones in this sample may be carry-over from other donors' samples. Source material: naive CXCR3- CD8+ T cells from blood. Stated subset: CD45RO-CCR7+CD27+CD95- naive CD8+ T cells lacking CXCR3 (TNR3-).

The CDR3 is CASSYVGGITDTQYF. The rearrangement joins TRBV6-2 or TRBV6-3 to TRBJ2-3; TCRdb calls TRBD2, which cannot be checked without DNA. Germline-derived CDR1 and CDR2 are MNHEY and SVGEGT. The CDR3 runs 15 residues.